The clone carrying this TCR beta chain was picked up a small number of times. Its antigen is not known. The data belong to a study of naive and memory T cell subsets. Study-level points and caveats: Gini index rose across naive, CM, EM and EMRA in CD4 and CD8. In naive cells, over 85% of TCR sequences were seen only once.

Trimming stripped 6 bases from V and 5 bases from J, with 14 bases between. CDR3 size: 13 residues. In germline, CDR1 is SEHNR, CDR2 FQNEAQ (reference sequence). Both TRBC1 and TRBC2 were covered by a beta constant-region primer of two equimolar oligonucleotides. The ligated cDNA underwent four PCR rounds using SP2 and nested alpha and beta constant-region primers. A 12-nucleotide UMI and the SP2 primer were added to the cDNA 3' end by oligonucleotide ligation. A single record per CDR3 protein comes from TCRdb applying MiXCR to the UMI-ligation and nested PCR reads. Here the sample spans tens of thousands of distinct CDR3 sequences, 9% being singletons.

This chain uses TRBV7-9 with TRBJ2-7, with D perhaps matching TRBD1 (6 bases). Sequenced material: naive CD8+ T cells from blood. This sequence originates from a human donor in good health. CDR3 residues: CASSFGTGNEQYF. In DNA form, the CDR3 reads TGTGCCAGCAGTTTCGGTACAGGGAACGAGCAGTACTTC. Supplemented by reference TRBV7-9 and TRBJ2-7, the full variable domain reads DTGVSQNPRHKITKRGQNVTFRCDPISEHNRLYWYRQTLGQGPEFLTYFQNEAQLEKSRLLSDRFSAERPKGSFSTLEIQRTEQGDSAMYLCASSFGTGNEQYFGPGTRLTVT.